This TCR beta chain came from a study of blood T cell repertoires in COVID-19. Only in-frame clones appear in the TCRdb table, and some are missing; sequencing was by immunoSEQ multiplex PCR. The table has about 330,000 clones, nearly 90% seen once; the top ten hold approximately 5%. The CDR3 is 13 residues long. Germline values: CDR1 SGHAT, CDR2 FQNNGV. V was pared by 3 bases and J by 6 bases, with 3 bases of the junction left unmatched. The chain is built from TRBV11-2 and TRBJ1-1; 8 bases match TRBD1. The TCR originated in a young woman who had recovered from COVID-19. Sequencing used PBMCs or T cells enriched from blood (not recorded which). The CDR3 DNA is TGTGCCAGCAGCTTTGGACAGGGTTCTGAAGCTTTCTTT. This encodes CASSFGQGSEAFF.